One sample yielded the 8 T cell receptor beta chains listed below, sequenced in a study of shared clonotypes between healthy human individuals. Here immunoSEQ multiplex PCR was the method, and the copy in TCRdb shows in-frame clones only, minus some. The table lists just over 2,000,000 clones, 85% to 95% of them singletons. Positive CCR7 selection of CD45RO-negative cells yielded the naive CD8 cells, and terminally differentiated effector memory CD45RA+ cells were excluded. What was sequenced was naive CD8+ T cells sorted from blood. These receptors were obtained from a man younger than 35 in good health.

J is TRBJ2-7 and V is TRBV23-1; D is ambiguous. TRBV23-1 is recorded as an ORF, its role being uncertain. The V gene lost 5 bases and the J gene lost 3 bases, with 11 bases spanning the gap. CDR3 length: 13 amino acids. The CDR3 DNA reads TGCGCCAGCAGTAGGTGGGTTGGCTACGAGCAGTACTTC. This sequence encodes CASSRWVGYEQYF.

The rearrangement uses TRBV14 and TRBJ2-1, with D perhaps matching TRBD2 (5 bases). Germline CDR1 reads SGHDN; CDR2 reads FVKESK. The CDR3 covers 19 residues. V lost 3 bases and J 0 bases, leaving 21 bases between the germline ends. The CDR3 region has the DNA TGTGCCAGCAGCCACTATAGATTGTCGGGGAGCCGCTCCTACAATGAGCAGTTCTTC. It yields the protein CASSHYRLSGSRSYNEQFF. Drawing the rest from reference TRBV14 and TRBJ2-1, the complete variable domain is EAGVTQFPSHSVIEKGQTVTLRCDPISGHDNLYWYRRVMGKEIKFLLHFVKESKQDESGMPNNRFLAERTGGTYSTLKVQPAELEDSGVYFCASSHYRLSGSRSYNEQFFGPGTRLTVL.

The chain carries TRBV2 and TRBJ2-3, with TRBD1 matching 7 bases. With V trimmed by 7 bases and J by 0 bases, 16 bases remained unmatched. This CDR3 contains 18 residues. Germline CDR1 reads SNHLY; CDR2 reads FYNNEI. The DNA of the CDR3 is TGTGCCAGCACCGAAGAGGGATCGACAGGGTATAGCACAGATACGCAGTATTTT. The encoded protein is CASTEEGSTGYSTDTQYF.

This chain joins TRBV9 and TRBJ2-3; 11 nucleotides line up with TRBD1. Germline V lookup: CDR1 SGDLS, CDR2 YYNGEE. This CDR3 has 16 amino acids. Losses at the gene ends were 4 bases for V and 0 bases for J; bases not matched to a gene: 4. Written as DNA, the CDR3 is TGTGCCAGCAGCCTTGGGACAGGGGGTAGCACAGATACGCAGTATTTT. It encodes CASSLGTGGSTDTQYF.

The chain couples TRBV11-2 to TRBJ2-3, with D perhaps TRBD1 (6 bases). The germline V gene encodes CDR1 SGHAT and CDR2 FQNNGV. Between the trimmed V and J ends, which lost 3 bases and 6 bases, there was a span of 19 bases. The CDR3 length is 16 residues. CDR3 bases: TGTGCCAGCAGCTTTAGGGGGAGCCTGGAGAGGGATACGCAGTATTTT. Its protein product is CASSFRGSLERDTQYF.

CDR3 coding DNA: TGTGCCAGCAGCTTGATTATCGGGACTAGCGCACCCACAGATACGCAGTATTTT. It encodes CASSLIIGTSAPTDTQYF. The chain carries TRBV5-6 and TRBJ2-3; 10 nucleotides match TRBD2. Trimming took 1 base from V and 2 from J; bases not matched to a gene: 10. The CDR3 runs to 18 residues. CDR1 is SGHDT and CDR2 is YYEEEE in the germline V gene.

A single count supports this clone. CDR3 bases: TGTGCCAGCAGTTCAAGACAGGGGGTGGCGGAAAAACTGTTTTTT. It codes for CASSSRQGVAEKLFF. The chain joins TRBV28 to TRBJ1-4; TRBD1 agrees at 9 bases. There are 15 residues in the CDR3. Germline values: CDR1 MDHEN, CDR2 SYDVKM. V lost 4 bases, J lost 8 bases, and 8 bases stayed unmatched.

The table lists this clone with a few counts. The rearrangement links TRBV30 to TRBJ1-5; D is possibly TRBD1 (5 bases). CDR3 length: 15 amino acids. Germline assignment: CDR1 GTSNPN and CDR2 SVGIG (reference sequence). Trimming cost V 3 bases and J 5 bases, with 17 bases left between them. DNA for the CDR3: TGTGCCTGGAGCGAGGTGGGGAGGGGAGATCAGCCCCAGCATTTT. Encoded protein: CAWSEVGRGDQPQHF. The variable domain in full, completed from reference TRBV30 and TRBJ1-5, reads SQTIHQWPATLVQPVGSPLSLECTVEGTSNPNLYWYRQAAGRGLQLLFYSVGIGQISSEVPQNLSASRPQDRQFILSSKKLLLSDSGFYLCAWSEVGRGDQPQHFGDGTRLSIL.